This T cell receptor (beta chain) was sequenced during a study of blood T cell repertoires in COVID-19. At the level of the study: PBMCs, B-cell-depleted T cells, or T cells provided the cDNA or gDNA that made up the material.

CDR3 length: 13 residues. V lost 6 bases to trimming and J lost 7 bases, with 15 bases between them. Germline loops: CDR1 SNHLY, CDR2 FYNNEI. Repertoires were generated with immunoSEQ multiplex PCR, while TCRdb's copy carries only in-frame clones and drops some. The sample lists roughly 57,000 clones; more than 60% were seen once. The TCR originated in a woman aged 70 to 79 with acute or convalescent COVID-19. Sequenced: peripheral blood. The J gene is TRBJ1-2, the V gene TRBV2, with D tentatively TRBD1 (6 bases). The CDR3 sequence: CASRWDTQAGYTF. The CDR3 region has the DNA TGTGCCAGCAGGTGGGACACTCAAGCTGGCTACACCTTC. Full variable domain (remainder filled in from reference TRBV2 and TRBJ1-2): EPEVTQTPSHQVTQMGQEVILRCVPISNHLYFYWYRQILGQKVEFLVSFYNNEISEKSEIFDDQFSVERPDGSNFTLKIRSTKLEDSAMYFCASRWDTQAGYTFGSGTRLTVV.